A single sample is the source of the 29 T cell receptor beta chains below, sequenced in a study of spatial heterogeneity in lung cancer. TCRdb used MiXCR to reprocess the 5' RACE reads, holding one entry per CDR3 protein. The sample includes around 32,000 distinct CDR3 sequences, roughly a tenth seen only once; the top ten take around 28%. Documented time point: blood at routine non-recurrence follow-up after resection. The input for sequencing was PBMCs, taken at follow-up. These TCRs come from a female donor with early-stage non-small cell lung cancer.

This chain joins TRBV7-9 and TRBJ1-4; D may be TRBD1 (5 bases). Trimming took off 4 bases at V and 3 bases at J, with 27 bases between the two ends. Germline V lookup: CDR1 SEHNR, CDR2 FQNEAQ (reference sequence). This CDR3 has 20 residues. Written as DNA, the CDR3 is TGTGCCAGCAGCTACCCGAGGGACCCCACCTCTTGGTCTGCTAATGAAAAACTGTTTTTT. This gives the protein CASSYPRDPTSWSANEKLFF.

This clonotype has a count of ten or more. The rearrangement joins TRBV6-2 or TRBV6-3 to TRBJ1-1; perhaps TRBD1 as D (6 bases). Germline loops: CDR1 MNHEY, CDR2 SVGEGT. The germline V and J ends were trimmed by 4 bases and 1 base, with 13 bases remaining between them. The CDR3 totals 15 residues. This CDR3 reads CASSFTGQTNTEAFF. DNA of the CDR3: TGTGCCAGCAGTTTCACAGGGCAAACGAACACTGAAGCTTTCTTT.

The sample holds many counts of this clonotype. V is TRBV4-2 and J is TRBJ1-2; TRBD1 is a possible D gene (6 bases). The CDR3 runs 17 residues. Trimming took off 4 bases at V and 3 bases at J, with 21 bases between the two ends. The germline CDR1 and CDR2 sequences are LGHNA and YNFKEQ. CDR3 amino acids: CASSPPYRTAGDYGYTF. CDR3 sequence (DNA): TGTGCCAGCAGCCCGCCCTATCGGACAGCAGGGGACTATGGCTACACCTTC.

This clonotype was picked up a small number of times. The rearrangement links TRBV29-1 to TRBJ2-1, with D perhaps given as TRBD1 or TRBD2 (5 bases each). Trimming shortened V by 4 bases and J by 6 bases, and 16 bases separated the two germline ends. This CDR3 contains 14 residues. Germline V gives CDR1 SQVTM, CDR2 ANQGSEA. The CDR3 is CSVVRGQTGNEQFF. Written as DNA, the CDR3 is TGCAGCGTTGTGAGGGGCCAAACGGGCAATGAGCAGTTCTTC.

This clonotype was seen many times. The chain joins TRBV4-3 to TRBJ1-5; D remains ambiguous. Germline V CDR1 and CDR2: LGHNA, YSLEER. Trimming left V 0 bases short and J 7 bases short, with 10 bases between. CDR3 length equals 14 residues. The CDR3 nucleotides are TGCGCCAGCAGCCAAGATTTGCTAGGACAGCCCCAGCATTTT. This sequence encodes CASSQDLLGQPQHF.

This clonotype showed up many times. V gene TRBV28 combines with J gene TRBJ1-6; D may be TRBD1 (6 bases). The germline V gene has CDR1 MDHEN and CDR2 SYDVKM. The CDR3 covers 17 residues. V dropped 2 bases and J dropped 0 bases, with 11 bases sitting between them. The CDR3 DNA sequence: TGTGCCAGCAGTTTACCCACAGGGAGCTCCTATAATTCACCCCTCCACTTT. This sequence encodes CASSLPTGSSYNSPLHF.

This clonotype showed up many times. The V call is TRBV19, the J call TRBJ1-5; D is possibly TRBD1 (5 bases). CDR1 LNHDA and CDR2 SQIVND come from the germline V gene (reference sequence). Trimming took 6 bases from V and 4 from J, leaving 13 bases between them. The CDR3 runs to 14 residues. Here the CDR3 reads CASSPLGANQPQHF. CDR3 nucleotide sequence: TGTGCCAGTAGCCCCCTAGGGGCGAATCAGCCCCAGCATTTT. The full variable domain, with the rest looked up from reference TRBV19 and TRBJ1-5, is DGGITQSPKYLFRKEGQNVTLSCEQNLNHDAMYWYRQDPGQGLRLIYYSQIVNDFQKGDIAEGYSVSREKKESFPLTVTSAQKNPTAFYLCASSPLGANQPQHFGDGTRLSIL.

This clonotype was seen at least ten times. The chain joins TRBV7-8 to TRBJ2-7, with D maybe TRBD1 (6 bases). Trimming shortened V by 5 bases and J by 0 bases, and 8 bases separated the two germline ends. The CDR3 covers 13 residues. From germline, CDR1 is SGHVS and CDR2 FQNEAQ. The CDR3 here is CASSEDSSYEQYF. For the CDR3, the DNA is TGTGCCAGCAGCGAGGACAGCTCCTACGAGCAGTACTTC.

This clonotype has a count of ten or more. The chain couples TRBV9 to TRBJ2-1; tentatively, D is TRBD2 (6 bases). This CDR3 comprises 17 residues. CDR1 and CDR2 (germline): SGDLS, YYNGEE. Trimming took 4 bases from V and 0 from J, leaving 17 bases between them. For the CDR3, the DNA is TGTGCCAGCAGCTCCTCCACGGGGAGGACCTCCTACAATGAGCAGTTCTTC. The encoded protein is CASSSSTGRTSYNEQFF.

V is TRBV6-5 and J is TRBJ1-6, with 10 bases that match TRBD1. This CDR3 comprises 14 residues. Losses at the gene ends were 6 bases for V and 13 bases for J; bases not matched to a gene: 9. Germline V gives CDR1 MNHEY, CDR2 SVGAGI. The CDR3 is CASRSGTGASPLHF. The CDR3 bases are TGTGCCAGCAGGTCCGGGACAGGGGCTTCCCCCCTCCACTTT.

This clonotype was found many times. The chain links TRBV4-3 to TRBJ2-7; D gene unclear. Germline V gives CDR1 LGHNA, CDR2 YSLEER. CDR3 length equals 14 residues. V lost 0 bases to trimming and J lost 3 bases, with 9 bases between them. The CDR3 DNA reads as TGCGCCAGCAGCCAAGATGGCGCAATCTACGAGCAGTACTTC. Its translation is CASSQDGAIYEQYF.

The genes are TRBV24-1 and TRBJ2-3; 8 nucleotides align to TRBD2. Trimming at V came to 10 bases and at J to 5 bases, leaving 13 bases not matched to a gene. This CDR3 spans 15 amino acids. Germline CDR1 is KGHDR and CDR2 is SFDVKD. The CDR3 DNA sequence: TGTGCCACTGAAACTCGGGGGGGCCGTGTAGATACGCAGTATTTT. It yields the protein CATETRGGRVDTQYF.

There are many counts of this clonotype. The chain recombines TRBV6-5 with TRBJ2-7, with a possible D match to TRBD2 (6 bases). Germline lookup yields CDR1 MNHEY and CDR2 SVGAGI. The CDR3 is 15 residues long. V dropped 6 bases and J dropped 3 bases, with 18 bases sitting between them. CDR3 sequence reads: CASSHGGEGVYEQYF. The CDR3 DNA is TGTGCCAGCAGCCACGGGGGTGAAGGGGTCTACGAGCAGTACTTC.

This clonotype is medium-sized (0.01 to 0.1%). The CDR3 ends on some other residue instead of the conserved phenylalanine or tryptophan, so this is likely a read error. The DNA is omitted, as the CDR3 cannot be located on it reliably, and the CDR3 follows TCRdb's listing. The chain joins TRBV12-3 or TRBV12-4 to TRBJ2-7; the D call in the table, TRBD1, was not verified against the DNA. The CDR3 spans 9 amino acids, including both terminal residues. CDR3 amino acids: CASSFRGRR.

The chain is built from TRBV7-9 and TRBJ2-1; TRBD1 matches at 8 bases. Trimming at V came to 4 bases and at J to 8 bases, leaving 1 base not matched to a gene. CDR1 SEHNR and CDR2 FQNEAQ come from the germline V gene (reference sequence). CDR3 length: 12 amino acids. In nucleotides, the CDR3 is TGTGCCAGCAGCTCACAGGGGGATGAGCAGTTCTTC. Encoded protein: CASSSQGDEQFF.

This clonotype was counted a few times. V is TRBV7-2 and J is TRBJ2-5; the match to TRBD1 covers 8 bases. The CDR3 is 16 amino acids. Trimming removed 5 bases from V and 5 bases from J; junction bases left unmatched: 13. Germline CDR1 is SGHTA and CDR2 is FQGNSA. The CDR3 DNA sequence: TGTGCCAGCAGCCGGAGTCCCGGGACAGGTTCGGAGACCCAGTACTTC. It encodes CASSRSPGTGSETQYF.

CDR3 sequence reads: CASRDSNINEQFF. DNA of the CDR3: TGTGCCAGTCGGGACAGTAATATCAATGAGCAGTTCTTC. V gene TRBV2 combines with J gene TRBJ2-1; TRBD1 matches 7 bases. Losses at the gene ends were 9 bases for V and 6 bases for J; bases not matched to a gene: 8. CDR3 length: 13 residues. Germline assignment: CDR1 SNHLY and CDR2 FYNNEI.

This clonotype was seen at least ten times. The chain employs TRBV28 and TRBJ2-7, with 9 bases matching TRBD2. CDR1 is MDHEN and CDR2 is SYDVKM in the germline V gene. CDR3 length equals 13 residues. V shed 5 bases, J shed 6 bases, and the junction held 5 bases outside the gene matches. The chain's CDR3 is CASSGTSRGEQYF. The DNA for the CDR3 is TGTGCCAGCAGTGGGACTAGCCGGGGCGAGCAGTACTTC.

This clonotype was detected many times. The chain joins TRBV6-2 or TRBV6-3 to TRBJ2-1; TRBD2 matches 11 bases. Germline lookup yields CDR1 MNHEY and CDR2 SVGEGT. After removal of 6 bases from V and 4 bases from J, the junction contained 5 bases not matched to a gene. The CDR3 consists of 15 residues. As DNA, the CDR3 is TGTGCCAGCAGCCCTAGCGGGGGGCGATACAATGAGCAGTTCTTC. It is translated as CASSPSGGRYNEQFF.

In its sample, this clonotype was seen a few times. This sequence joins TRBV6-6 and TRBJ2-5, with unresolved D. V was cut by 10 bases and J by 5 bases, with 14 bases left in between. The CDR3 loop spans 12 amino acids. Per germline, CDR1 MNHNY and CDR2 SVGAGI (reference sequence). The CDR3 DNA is TGTGCCACCGGGTGGTCCGGCGAGACCCAGTACTTC. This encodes CATGWSGETQYF.

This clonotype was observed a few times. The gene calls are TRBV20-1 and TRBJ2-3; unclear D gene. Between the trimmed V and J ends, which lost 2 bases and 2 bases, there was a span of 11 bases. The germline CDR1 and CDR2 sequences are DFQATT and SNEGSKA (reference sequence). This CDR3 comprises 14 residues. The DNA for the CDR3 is TGCAGTGCTAGAAGGAGCCGTAACACAGATACGCAGTATTTT. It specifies CSARRSRNTDTQYF.

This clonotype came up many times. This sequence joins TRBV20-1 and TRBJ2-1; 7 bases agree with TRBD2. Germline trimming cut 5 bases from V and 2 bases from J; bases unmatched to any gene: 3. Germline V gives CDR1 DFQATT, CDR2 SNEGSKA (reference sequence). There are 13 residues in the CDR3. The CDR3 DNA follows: TGCAGTGCTGCTAGCGGCACCTACAATGAGCAGTTCTTC. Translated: CSAASGTYNEQFF.

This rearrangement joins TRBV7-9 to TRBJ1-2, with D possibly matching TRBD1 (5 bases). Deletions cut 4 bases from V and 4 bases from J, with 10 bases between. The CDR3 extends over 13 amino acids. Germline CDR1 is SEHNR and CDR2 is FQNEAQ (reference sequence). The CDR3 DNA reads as TGTGCCAGCAGCTCCGACAGAGTCTATGGCTACACCTTC. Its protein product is CASSSDRVYGYTF.

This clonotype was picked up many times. CDR3 in DNA: TGTGCCAGCAGTGAATTGAACACCGGGGAGCTGTTTTTT. Translating gives CASSELNTGELFF. This chain links TRBV6-1 with TRBJ2-2; D remains ambiguous. The CDR3 extends over 13 amino acids. The V end was cut by 2 bases, the J end by 1 base, with 2 bases between. Germline CDR1 is MNHNS and CDR2 is SASEGT.

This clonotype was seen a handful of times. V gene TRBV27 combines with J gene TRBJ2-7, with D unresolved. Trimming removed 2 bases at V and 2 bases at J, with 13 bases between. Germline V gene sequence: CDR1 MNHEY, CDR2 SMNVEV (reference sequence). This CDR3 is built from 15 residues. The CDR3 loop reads CASSLKAQPAYEQYF. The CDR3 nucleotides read TGTGCCAGCAGTTTAAAGGCGCAGCCCGCCTACGAGCAGTACTTC.

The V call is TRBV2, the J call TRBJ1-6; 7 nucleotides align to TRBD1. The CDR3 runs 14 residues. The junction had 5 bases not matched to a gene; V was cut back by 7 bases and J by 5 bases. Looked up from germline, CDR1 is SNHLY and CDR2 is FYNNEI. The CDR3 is CASNKGANNSPLHF. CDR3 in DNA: TGTGCCAGCAATAAGGGGGCGAATAATTCACCCCTCCACTTT.

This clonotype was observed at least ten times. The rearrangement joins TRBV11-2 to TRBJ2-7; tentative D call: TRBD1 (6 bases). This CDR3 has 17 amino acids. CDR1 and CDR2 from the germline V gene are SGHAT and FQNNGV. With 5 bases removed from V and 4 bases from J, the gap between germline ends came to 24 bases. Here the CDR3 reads CASSPLNRWDTTYEQYF. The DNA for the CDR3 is TGTGCCAGCAGCCCGCTTAATAGGTGGGACACAACTTACGAGCAGTACTTC.

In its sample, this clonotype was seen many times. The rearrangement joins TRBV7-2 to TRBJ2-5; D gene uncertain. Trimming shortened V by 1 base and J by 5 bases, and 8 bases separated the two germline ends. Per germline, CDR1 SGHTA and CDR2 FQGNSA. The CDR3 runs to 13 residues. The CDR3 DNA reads TGTGCCAGCAGCTTAGGGCTGTTGGAGACCCAGTACTTC. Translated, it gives CASSLGLLETQYF.

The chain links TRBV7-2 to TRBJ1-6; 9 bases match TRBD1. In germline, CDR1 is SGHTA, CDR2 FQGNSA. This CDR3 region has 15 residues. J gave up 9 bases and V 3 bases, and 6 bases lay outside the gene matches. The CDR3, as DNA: TGTGCCAGCAGCTTTAACGGACAGGGGTTTTCACCCCTCCACTTT. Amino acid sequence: CASSFNGQGFSPLHF.